One sample yielded the 21 T cell receptor beta chains listed below, sequenced in a study of multiple sclerosis patients with progressive multifocal leukoencephalopathy. Time point of the sample: time of PML onset. Profiling relied on immunoSEQ multiplex PCR, and the TCRdb table lists in-frame clones only, not all of them. Of about 32,000 clones in the sample, about nine tenths are singletons; the top ten hold 5.7%. The sequenced sample was PBMCs, obtained from a patient treated with natalizumab. The receptors were gathered from a woman aged 40 to 50 with progressive multifocal leukoencephalopathy.

The gene calls are TRBV4-2 and TRBJ2-7; 7 bases line up with TRBD1. Germline-derived CDR1 and CDR2 are LGHNA and YNFKEQ. V lost 2 bases to trimming and J lost 6 bases; unmatched junction nucleotides: 16. There are 17 residues in the CDR3. The CDR3 region is CASSQYPGTATPAEQYF. DNA of the CDR3: TGTGCCAGCAGCCAATACCCCGGGACAGCTACACCGGCCGAGCAGTACTTC.

The genes are TRBV4-2 and TRBJ2-4, with D perhaps given as TRBD1 or TRBD2 (7 bases each). Trimming took off 3 bases at V and 2 bases at J, with 26 bases between the two ends. This CDR3 is built from 20 residues. The germline gives CDR1 LGHNA, CDR2 YNFKEQ. The CDR3 here is CASSHGGGGARRATKNIQYF. The CDR3 region has the DNA TGTGCCAGCAGCCACGGGGGAGGGGGCGCGAGGAGGGCAACCAAAAACATTCAGTACTTC.

The chain is built from TRBV29-1 and TRBJ1-1; 12 positions match TRBD1. Trimming removed 2 bases from V and 3 bases from J; junction bases left unmatched: 13. The CDR3 sequence is 18 residues long. Germline values: CDR1 SQVTM, CDR2 ANQGSEA. The CDR3 region has the DNA TGCAGCGTTGAAAGAAGTCGCTGGGACAGGGGGCGGGACACTGAAGCTTTCTTT. This sequence encodes CSVERSRWDRGRDTEAFF.

This chain links TRBV5-1 with TRBJ2-5; D is ambiguous. This CDR3 is 14 amino acids long. Trimming left V 2 bases short and J 0 bases short, with 8 bases between. Germline assignment: CDR1 SGHRS and CDR2 YFSETQ. CDR3 sequence (DNA): TGCGCCAGCAGCTTCACCTCGTACCAAGAGACCCAGTACTTC. Protein: CASSFTSYQETQYF.

The chain joins TRBV4-3 to TRBJ2-6; tentative D call: TRBD1 (5 bases). The V end was cut by 1 base, the J end by 2 bases, with 6 bases between. There are 15 residues in the CDR3. The germline gives CDR1 LGHNA, CDR2 YSLEER. The CDR3 loop is CASSQVTAGANVLTF. The CDR3 DNA follows: TGCGCCAGCAGCCAAGTGACAGCTGGGGCCAACGTCCTGACTTTC.

The chain recombines TRBV2 with TRBJ1-2, with TRBD1 identical over 11 bases. The CDR3 is made up of 15 amino acids. The V segment lost 6 bases and the J segment 4 bases; nucleotides outside the gene matches: 7. Germline V CDR1 and CDR2: SNHLY, FYNNEI. CDR3 sequence reads: CASRADRGPGYGYTF. CDR3 in DNA: TGTGCCAGCAGGGCGGACAGGGGGCCGGGCTATGGCTACACCTTC. Drawing the rest from reference TRBV2 and TRBJ1-2, the complete variable domain is EPEVTQTPSHQVTQMGQEVILRCVPISNHLYFYWYRQILGQKVEFLVSFYNNEISEKSEIFDDQFSVERPDGSNFTLKIRSTKLEDSAMYFCASRADRGPGYGYTFGSGTRLTVV.

J is TRBJ1-5 and V is TRBV11-2; D is possibly TRBD1 (5 bases). The CDR3 extends over 14 amino acids. Germline CDR1 is SGHAT and CDR2 is FQNNGV. The ends were cut back, 1 base at V and 6 bases at J, with 10 bases in the middle. The CDR3 spells CASSLGAGFQPQHF. As DNA, the CDR3 is TGTGCCAGCAGCTTAGGGGCAGGGTTTCAGCCCCAGCATTTT.

V and J are TRBV28 and TRBJ1-2; unclear D gene. The CDR3 has 14 amino acids. V was pared by 1 base and J by 2 bases, with 8 bases between. Germline V CDR1 and CDR2: MDHEN, SYDVKM. The CDR3 is CASSLLGQNYGYTF. The CDR3 nucleotides read TGTGCCAGCAGTTTATTAGGGCAAAACTATGGCTACACCTTC.

This clone was seen just once. This rearrangement joins TRBV9 to TRBJ1-1; 10 nucleotides match TRBD1. The germline V gene encodes CDR1 SGDLS and CDR2 YYNGEE. The ends lost 4 bases at V and 3 bases at J; junction bases unmatched: 3. CDR3 size: 14 residues. CDR3 nucleotides: TGTGCCAGCAGCATAGGGACAGGGGACACTGAAGCTTTCTTT. Residues: CASSIGTGDTEAFF. The variable domain in full, completed from reference TRBV9 and TRBJ1-1, reads DSGVTQTPKHLITATGQRVTLRCSPRSGDLSVYWYQQSLDQGLQFLIQYYNGEERAKGNILERFSAQQFPDLHSELNLSSLELGDSALYFCASSIGTGDTEAFFGQGTRLTVV.

V gene TRBV9 combines with J gene TRBJ2-1, with 11 positions matching TRBD2. This CDR3 comprises 17 residues. Per germline, CDR1 SGDLS and CDR2 YYNGEE. V was clipped by 3 bases and J by 4 bases; unmatched bases: 9. The CDR3 sequence: CASSGGTGTSGYNEQFF. The CDR3 coding sequence is TGTGCCAGCAGCGGGGGTACTGGGACTAGCGGTTACAATGAGCAGTTCTTC. The entire variable domain, with the rest obtained from reference TRBV9 and TRBJ2-1, is as follows: DSGVTQTPKHLITATGQRVTLRCSPRSGDLSVYWYQQSLDQGLQFLIQYYNGEERAKGNILERFSAQQFPDLHSELNLSSLELGDSALYFCASSGGTGTSGYNEQFFGPGTRLTVL.

This clone has only a few counts. This chain connects TRBV28 to TRBJ1-2; D possibly corresponds to TRBD1 (5 bases). The CDR3 contains 14 residues. Germline V gene lookup returns CDR1 MDHEN and CDR2 SYDVKM. The ends were cut back, 4 bases at V and 1 base at J, with 10 bases in the middle. In DNA form, the CDR3 reads TGTGCCAGCAGTTCGGGACGCTTTAACTATGGCTACACCTTC. This codes for CASSSGRFNYGYTF.

The table lists this clone with a few counts. The chain links TRBV20-1 to TRBJ1-2; D not resolved. CDR1 is DFQATT, CDR2 SNEGSKA, per germline (reference sequence). Trimming left V 7 bases short and J 3 bases short, with 9 bases between. The CDR3 is 11 amino acids. In DNA form, the CDR3 reads TGCAGTGGTGGCAGTGACTATGGCTACACCTTC. It encodes CSGGSDYGYTF.

This clone was counted between two and nine times. V gene TRBV5-1 combines with J gene TRBJ2-2; TRBD2 matches 10 bases. Per germline, CDR1 SGHRS and CDR2 YFSETQ. Trimming removed 2 bases from V and 0 bases from J; junction bases left unmatched: 7. The CDR3 runs 18 residues. The CDR3 nucleotides are TGCGCCAGCAGCTTACTTGCTAGCGGGGGCGCGAACACCGGGGAGCTGTTTTTT. Translating gives CASSLLASGGANTGELFF.

This chain joins TRBV7-9 and TRBJ1-5; perhaps TRBD1 as D (5 bases). With 1 base removed from V and 11 bases from J, the gap between germline ends came to 12 bases. This CDR3 has 13 amino acids. In germline, CDR1 is SEHNR, CDR2 FQNEAQ (reference sequence). CDR3 sequence (DNA): TGTGCCAGCAGCTTAGGAGGGACCCCGGCCCAGCATTTT. This gives the protein CASSLGGTPAQHF.

The rearrangement uses TRBV28 and TRBJ2-7; tentative D call: TRBD1 (6 bases). The V gene's germline CDR1 is MDHEN and CDR2 SYDVKM. V lost 8 bases and J 3 bases, leaving 14 bases between the germline ends. CDR3 length: 13 residues. CDR3 coding DNA: TGTGCCAGCCTCGGGCAGGGGAACTACGAGCAGTACTTC. This gives the protein CASLGQGNYEQYF.

V is TRBV5-4 and J is TRBJ2-7, with a possible D match to TRBD1 (6 bases). Trimming took 4 bases from V and 6 from J, leaving 14 bases between them. There are 13 residues in the CDR3. Germline loops: CDR1 SGHNT, CDR2 YYREEE (reference sequence). In DNA, the CDR3 is TGTGCCAGCAGCGTAAATACAGGGCGCGAGCAGTACTTC. As protein: CASSVNTGREQYF.

The chain is built from TRBV25-1 and TRBJ1-2; TRBD1 agrees at 10 bases. CDR3 length: 14 residues. Germline V gene lookup returns CDR1 MGHDK and CDR2 SYGVNS. V lost 4 bases and J lost 8; bases outside the gene matches: 7. CDR3 protein: CASSVPGQGNGYTF. The CDR3 region has the DNA TGTGCCAGCAGTGTACCGGGACAGGGGAACGGCTACACCTTC.

The V gene is TRBV4-3, the J gene TRBJ2-3, with 9 bases matching TRBD2. From germline, CDR1 is LGHNA and CDR2 YSLEER. Trimming removed 4 bases from V and 3 bases from J; junction bases left unmatched: 14. This CDR3 comprises 18 residues. The CDR3 DNA is TGCGCCAGCAGCCCAAGCCCCCGCGGGGGGGCGGTTACAGATACGCAGTATTTT. This gives the protein CASSPSPRGGAVTDTQYF.

V and J are TRBV19 and TRBJ1-2, with D maybe TRBD1 (6 bases). From germline, CDR1 is LNHDA and CDR2 SQIVND (reference sequence). V dropped 5 bases and J dropped 8 bases, with 24 bases sitting between them. This CDR3 comprises 16 residues. For the CDR3, the DNA is TGTGCCAGTAGTCCGACGGTGGGGGCCTCTCTGAAGGGCTACACCTTC. It yields the protein CASSPTVGASLKGYTF.

The V call is TRBV5-5, the J call TRBJ2-7, with TRBD2 matching 10 bases. J lost 0 bases, V lost 0 bases, and 3 bases had no gene match. CDR1 is SGHKS and CDR2 is YYEKEE in the germline V gene (reference sequence). The CDR3 contains 16 residues. The CDR3 DNA reads as TGTGCCAGCAGCTTGGCCACTAGCGGGGTCTCCTACGAGCAGTACTTC. Protein product: CASSLATSGVSYEQYF.

The chain links TRBV28 to TRBJ1-2; no reliable D call. The V end lost 3 bases, the J end lost 1 base, and 15 bases lay between the germline ends. Germline V gene sequence: CDR1 MDHEN, CDR2 SYDVKM. This CDR3 is built from 16 residues. CDR3 nucleotide sequence: TGTGCCAGCAGTTTTTTCACCTCAAGGTATAACTATGGCTACACCTTC. As protein: CASSFFTSRYNYGYTF.